The following is a T cell receptor (beta chain) sequence with its context. This receptor's antigen is unknown. No base qualities exist here, and no much larger clone lies one base off it. The CDR3 spans 14 residues, from the cysteine through the phenylalanine. The entry retains the CDR3 DNA only, 42 bases that are in frame from base 1. The germline V gene encodes CDR1 SGDLS and CDR2 YYNGEE. V drops 4 bases and J drops 3 bases, leaving 13 bases in between. The sample belongs to a study of control samples from healthy donors and cancer patients (dated by TCRdb to 2020 to 2021). Libraries were made using the immunoSEQ multiplex PCR assay. TCRdb limited this immuneACCESS table to in-frame rearrangements with V and J called. A share of clones is missing; checked studies link under half to unresolved V genes, and the rest is unexplained. The sample contains 95,000 to 150,000 clones, about nine tenths of them found a single time. Of the sample, around 9% is held by the ten largest clones.

The material sequenced was blood. This sequence originates from a man between 35 and 55 years old in good health. The sequence links TRBV9 to TRBJ1-2, with TRBD1 perhaps the D gene, on 5 matching bases. Here is the DNA: TGTGCCAGCAGCTCCGCGGGCAGGGACTATGGCTACACCTTC. Protein translation: CASSSAGRDYGYTF.